The 3 T cell receptor beta chains given below trace back to one sample, sequenced in a study of blood T cell repertoires in COVID-19. Using immunoSEQ multiplex PCR, the repertoire was profiled, and TCRdb retains in-frame clones only, with some absent. The profile covers 340,000 or so clones, with around 80% appearing a single time and around 3% taken by the ten largest. The material sequenced was peripheral blood. All receptors derive from a man aged 25-40 years with active or convalescent COVID-19.

V is TRBV28 and J is TRBJ1-5, with a tentative D call TRBD1 (6 bases). Looked up from germline, CDR1 is MDHEN and CDR2 is SYDVKM. The CDR3 has 16 amino acids. Trimming stripped 2 bases from V and 5 bases from J, with 16 bases between. The CDR3 protein is CASSLGRGGFDQPQHF. In nucleotides, the CDR3 is TGTGCCAGCAGTTTAGGCAGGGGCGGCTTCGATCAGCCCCAGCATTTT.

The V and J genes are TRBV15 and TRBJ1-5; D is unclear. The CDR3 has 16 residues. Trimming stripped 4 bases from V and 6 bases from J, with 19 bases between. Germline lookup yields CDR1 LNHNV and CDR2 YYDKDF (reference sequence). As DNA, the CDR3 is TGTGCCACCAGCACCGAACCCCTCGGTTCACGTCAGCCCCAGCATTTT. Amino acids: CATSTEPLGSRQPQHF.

V usage is TRBV10-3 and J usage is TRBJ1-5, with 7 bases lining up with TRBD1. The germline V gene encodes CDR1 ENHRY and CDR2 SYGVKD. The CDR3 loop spans 15 amino acids. V was pared by 3 bases and J by 5 bases, with 7 bases of the junction left unmatched. Here the CDR3 DNA reads TGTGCCATCAGTGACTACGACAGGGTAGATCAGCCCCAGCATTTT. It codes for CAISDYDRVDQPQHF.